The 6 T cell receptor beta chains below were found in one sample sequenced in a study of T cell repertoires in cytomegalovirus infection. TCRdb analysed the reads with MiXCR anew, one entry per CDR3 protein. This table has some 270,000 distinct CDR3 sequences, 22% appearing once. The antigens of these receptors remain unknown. The sample consisted of cultured PBMCs, taken from culture after CMV antigen stimulation. These receptors all stem from a human donor in good health (CMV status not recorded). Some clones in this sample may be carry-over from other donors' samples.

This clonotype was counted only a few times. This chain uses TRBV6-1 with TRBJ1-1, with no clear D. The V gene's germline CDR1 is MNHNS and CDR2 SASEGT. This CDR3 is built from 12 residues. V gave up 5 bases and J gave up 5 bases, with 9 bases separating them. CDR3 in amino acids: CASSRALTEAFF. The CDR3, as DNA: TGTGCCAGCAGTAGGGCTTTGACTGAAGCTTTCTTT.

The V call is TRBV20-1, the J call TRBJ2-1; 8 positions match TRBD2. Germline trimming cut 5 bases from V and 8 bases from J; bases unmatched to any gene: 17. This CDR3 has 16 amino acids. Germline CDR1 reads DFQATT; CDR2 reads SNEGSKA (reference sequence). The CDR3 region has the DNA TGCAGTGCTGGCAAGAGGGGGGGGACTAGAGCGGATGAGCAGTTCTTC. Translated, it gives CSAGKRGGTRADEQFF.

The chain recombines TRBV7-2 with TRBJ1-3; unclear D gene. The germline CDR1 and CDR2 sequences are SGHTA and FQGNSA. This CDR3 is 15 amino acids long. The V end lost 5 bases, the J end lost 0 bases, and 11 bases lay between the germline ends. The CDR3 nucleotides read TGTGCCAGCAGCGACTTAGAGGACTCTGGAAACACCATATATTTT. This codes for CASSDLEDSGNTIYF.

Ten or more counts support this clonotype. The V call is TRBV7-8, the J call TRBJ2-7; the match to TRBD2 covers 11 bases. This CDR3 spans 17 amino acids. Trimming cost V 5 bases and J 3 bases; bases outside gene matches: 12. Germline V lookup: CDR1 SGHVS, CDR2 FQNEAQ. The chain's CDR3 is CASSPLGTSGGYYEQYF. Here the CDR3 DNA reads TGTGCCAGCAGCCCCTTGGGGACTAGCGGAGGGTACTACGAGCAGTACTTC.

This clonotype was picked up a small number of times. The chain employs TRBV6-6 and TRBJ2-3, with 14 bases identical to TRBD2. The germline V gene encodes CDR1 MNHNY and CDR2 SVGAGI (reference sequence). V shed 5 bases, J shed 4 bases, and the junction held 11 bases outside the gene matches. CDR3 length: 18 amino acids. This CDR3 reads CASSRLAGGSYIADTQYF. CDR3 bases: TGTGCCAGCAGTAGACTAGCGGGAGGGAGTTATATAGCAGATACGCAGTATTTT.

The rearrangement joins TRBV28 to TRBJ1-2; D is possibly TRBD1 (5 bases). This CDR3 is 14 amino acids long. Trimming pared 2 bases from V and 8 bases from J, leaving 15 bases between. Germline lookup yields CDR1 MDHEN and CDR2 SYDVKM. This CDR3 is CASSLPRDLRGYTF. CDR3 nucleotide sequence: TGTGCCAGCAGTTTACCCAGGGACCTTCGGGGCTACACCTTC.